This is a list of T cell receptor beta chains from one sample in a study of blood T cell repertoires in COVID-19. Profiling relied on immunoSEQ multiplex PCR, and the TCRdb table lists in-frame clones only, not all of them. This table has about 200,000 clones, 86% appearing once. The specimen sequenced was PBMCs or T cells enriched from blood (not recorded which). The receptors derive from a middle-aged man with acute COVID-19. The CDR3 runs from the conserved cysteine through the conserved F or W. A D gene is named only where the DNA matches it firmly. Not every row has a clone size; where given, it reads once, few, many or a size class.

>TRBD2|14|.|TRBJ2-1|TRBV5-1
TGCGCCAGCAGGGCGGGAGCCCGGGACAATGAGCAGTTCTTC
CASRAGARDNEQFF
>TRBD2|16|.|TRBJ2-7|TRBV7-8
TGTGCCAGCAGCGCCCGGATACTAGCGGGAGTATCCGAGCAGTACTTC
CASSARILAGVSEQYF
>.|14|.|TRBJ1-5|TRBV6-5
TGTGCCAGCAGTCACCTCGGGGGCAATCAGCCCCAGCATTTT
CASSHLGGNQPQHF
>.|16|.|TRBJ2-2|TRBV11-2
TGTGCCAGCAGCTTGGGCTTACAGGGTCTAGGTGGGGAGCTGTTTTTT
CASSLGLQGLGGELFF
>.|14|.|TRBJ2-3|TRBV3-1/TRBV3-2
TGTGCCAGCGGGGGCGGGCTTTACACAGATACGCAGTATTTT
CASGGGLYTDTQYF
>TRBD2|17|.|TRBJ2-1|TRBV6-2/TRBV6-3
TGTGCCAGCAGTCAAACTAGCGGGAGTGCCTCCTACAATGAGCAGTTCTTC
CASSQTSGSASYNEQFF
>TRBD2|19|.|TRBJ2-1|TRBV7-3
TGTGCCAGCAGCTTAACACGGGTCGGAAGCGGGAGGTCGGGCAATGAGCAGTTCTTC
CASSLTRVGSGRSGNEQFF
>TRBD2|14|.|TRBJ2-1|TRBV9
TGTGCCAGCAGCCCAACTAGCGGGAAAGATGAGCAGTTCTTC
CASSPTSGKDEQFF
>.|14|.|TRBJ1-3|TRBV5-1
TGCGCCAGCAGCTTGGACGGCTCTGGAAACACCATATATTTT
CASSLDGSGNTIYF
>TRBD1|15|.|TRBJ2-7|TRBV6-5
TGTGCCAGCAGTTACCGGGACAGGGGCCATTACGAGCAGTACTTC
CASSYRDRGHYEQYF
>TRBD1|15|.|TRBJ2-6|TRBV19
TGTGCCAGTACTACAGGGGGCGCTGGGGCCAACGTCCTGACTTTC
CASTTGGAGANVLTF
>.|14|.|TRBJ2-1|TRBV28
TGTGCCAGCAGTTTGGAGCGGTCCTACAATGAGCAGTTCTTC
CASSLERSYNEQFF
>.|15|.|TRBJ2-7|TRBV7-6
TGTGCCAGCAGCTTAGTAGGGGCGCTGGGATACGAGCAGTACTTC
CASSLVGALGYEQYF
>TRBD1|11|.|TRBJ1-1|TRBV6-6
TGTGCCAGCCTCCAGGGGGGTGAAGCTTTCTTT
CASLQGGEAFF
>.|14|once|TRBJ2-1|TRBV29-1
TGCAGCGTTGACCCGACGGGAATTTCTAATGAGCAGTTCTTC
CSVDPTGISNEQFF
>.|16|.|TRBJ2-3|TRBV4-1
TGCGCCAGCAGCCAAGAAGGGACGGGGGGCCCAGATACGCAGTATTTT
CASSQEGTGGPDTQYF
>TRBD2|13|few|TRBJ2-2|TRBV28
TGTGCCAGTATTACGGGGGGGACCGGGGAGCTGTTTTTT
CASITGGTGELFF
>TRBD2|15|.|TRBJ2-7|TRBV29-1
TGCAGCGTTGTTGAAGCGGGATTTTTATCCTACGAGCAGTACTTC
CSVVEAGFLSYEQYF
>.|10|once|TRBJ1-1|TRBV7-9
TGTGCCAGCTTAGACACTGAAGCTTTCTTT
CASLDTEAFF
>.|12|.|TRBJ1-2|TRBV6-2/TRBV6-3
TGTGCCAGCAGTTCATGGCCCTATGGCTACACCTTC
CASSSWPYGYTF
>TRBD2|16|.|TRBJ2-7|TRBV7-2
TGTGCCAGCAGCCCGAAGACTAGCGGGAGAGTAGACGAGCAGTACTTC
CASSPKTSGRVDEQYF
>.|14|.|TRBJ1-2|TRBV7-8
TGTGCCAGCAGCTTAGATGAGGGAGACTATGGCTACACCTTC
CASSLDEGDYGYTF
>TRBD1|17|few|TRBJ1-2|TRBV19
TGTGCCAGTATCTACCGGCCTACAGGGGTAGGTTTCTATGGCTACACCTTC
CASIYRPTGVGFYGYTF
>.|15|once|TRBJ1-2|TRBV3-1/TRBV3-2
TGTGCCAGCAGCCAAGGAGGCGGGTCCTACTATGGCTACACCTTC
CASSQGGGSYYGYTF
>.|14|.|TRBJ2-7|TRBV4-1
TGCGCCAGCAGCCCCATTCTCCGGGGAAGCGAGCAGTACTTC
CASSPILRGSEQYF
>TRBD1|18|.|TRBJ1-3|TRBV15
TGTGCCACCAGCAAAGGGACAGGGGGCGATTATCCTGGAAACACCATATATTTT
CATSKGTGGDYPGNTIYF
>.|11|once|TRBJ1-1|TRBV6-5
TGTGCCAGCAGTTACGCAGGTTTCGCTTTCTTT
CASSYAGFAFF
>.|15|.|TRBJ1-2|TRBV6-5
TGTGCCAGCAGTTTACAGGGAAACCCTAACTATGGCTACACCTTC
CASSLQGNPNYGYTF
>.|12|.|TRBJ1-1|TRBV5-5
TGTGCCAGCAGGGGTAGGGGTACTGAAGCTTTCTTT
CASRGRGTEAFF
>.|16|few|TRBJ1-2|TRBV7-3
TGTGCCAGCAGTTCAGGCCTAGCGTCTAAAGATTATGGCTACACCTTC
CASSSGLASKDYGYTF
>TRBD1|13|.|TRBJ2-7|TRBV5-8
TGTGCCGGAGCCGGGACAGGGAACTACGAGCAGTACTTC
CAGAGTGNYEQYF
>TRBD2|18|.|TRBJ2-3|TRBV11-2
TGTGCCAGCAGCTTAGATGAGGGCCTAGCGGGAGTAGGAGATACGCAGTATTTT
CASSLDEGLAGVGDTQYF
>TRBD1|14|.|TRBJ1-5|TRBV2
TGTGCCAGCAGGCCGACAGGGGGCCGTCAGCCCCAGCATTTT
CASRPTGGRQPQHF
>.|16|.|TRBJ1-5|TRBV28
TGTGCCAGCAGGCGACGCGGCCAGGGCTTCAATCAGCCCCAGCATTTT
CASRRRGQGFNQPQHF
>.|15|.|TRBJ2-7|TRBV7-8
TGTGCCAGCAGCTTAGCGCAGGCCGGTACCTACGAGCAGTACTTC
CASSLAQAGTYEQYF
>TRBD1|14|.|TRBJ1-2|TRBV19
TGTGCCAGTAGTATGATACAGGGGGGATATGGCTACACCTTC
CASSMIQGGYGYTF
>.|15|.|TRBJ2-7|TRBV11-1
TGTGCCAGCAGCTTAAGAAAGGACAACGTATACGAGCAGTACTTC
CASSLRKDNVYEQYF
>.|14|.|TRBJ2-7|TRBV5-1
TGCGCCAGCACCCAGGGCGCGGGGAACTACGAGCAGTACTTC
CASTQGAGNYEQYF
>TRBD1|12|.|TRBJ2-7|TRBV2
TGTGCCAGCCAGACAGGGGCGGACGAGCAGTACTTC
CASQTGADEQYF
>.|13|.|TRBJ2-7|TRBV10-3
TGTGCCACCAGTGGAGGGGGCGGCTACGAGCAGTACTTC
CATSGGGGYEQYF
>TRBD2|17|.|TRBJ2-3|TRBV6-1
TGTGCCAGCAGTGAGGCACTTCCCCAGCGGGAGACAGATACGCAGTATTTT
CASSEALPQRETDTQYF
>TRBD2|16|.|TRBJ2-1|TRBV7-8
TGTGCCAGCAGCTCCCTAACTAGCGGGTTCTACAATGAGCAGTTCTTC
CASSSLTSGFYNEQFF
>.|15|.|TRBJ1-1|TRBV2
TGTGCCAGCAGTGAAGACCCAGGGAGGGGCACTGAAGCTTTCTTT
CASSEDPGRGTEAFF
>TRBD1|12|.|TRBJ2-3|TRBV5-1
TGCGCCAGCAGGGGACAGACAGATACGCAGTATTTT
CASRGQTDTQYF
>.|12|few|TRBJ1-1|TRBV30
TGTGCCTGGAGTGAATGGCAGCGGGAAGCTTTCTTT
CAWSEWQREAFF
>.|18|.|TRBJ2-7|TRBV5-8
TGTGCCAGCAGCTGGCGTGATAGGGGCGAGACATCCACCTACGAGCAGTACTTC
CASSWRDRGETSTYEQYF
>.|15|.|TRBJ2-1|TRBV6-2/TRBV6-3
TGTGCCAGCAGTTACAAGGGGGGGGACTACAATGAGCAGTTCTTC
CASSYKGGDYNEQFF
>.|13|.|TRBJ2-5|TRBV11-2
TGTGCCAGCAGCGATCGCGGCCAAGAGACCCAGTACTTC
CASSDRGQETQYF
>TRBD1|14|.|TRBJ1-1|TRBV28
TGTGCCAGCAGTTCATACAGGGGGCTCACTGAAGCTTTCTTT
CASSSYRGLTEAFF
>TRBD2|16|.|TRBJ2-1|TRBV4-2
TGTGCCAGCAGCCAAGAAATAGCGGGAGGTAGAGATGAGCAGTTCTTC
CASSQEIAGGRDEQFF
>.|13|.|TRBJ2-2|TRBV11-3
TGTGCCAGCAGCTCTCGAGGGACCGGGGAGCTGTTTTTT
CASSSRGTGELFF
>.|15|.|TRBJ2-4|TRBV19
TGTGCCAGTAGTATAGTTCTCTCGGCCAAAAACATTCAGTACTTC
CASSIVLSAKNIQYF
>.|13|.|TRBJ2-3|TRBV7-9
TGTGCCAGCAGCCGCTTAGTGACAGATACGCAGTATTTT
CASSRLVTDTQYF
>.|13|.|TRBJ1-6|TRBV2
TGTGCCAGCAGGGAGACAGTAAATTCACCCCTCCACTTT
CASRETVNSPLHF